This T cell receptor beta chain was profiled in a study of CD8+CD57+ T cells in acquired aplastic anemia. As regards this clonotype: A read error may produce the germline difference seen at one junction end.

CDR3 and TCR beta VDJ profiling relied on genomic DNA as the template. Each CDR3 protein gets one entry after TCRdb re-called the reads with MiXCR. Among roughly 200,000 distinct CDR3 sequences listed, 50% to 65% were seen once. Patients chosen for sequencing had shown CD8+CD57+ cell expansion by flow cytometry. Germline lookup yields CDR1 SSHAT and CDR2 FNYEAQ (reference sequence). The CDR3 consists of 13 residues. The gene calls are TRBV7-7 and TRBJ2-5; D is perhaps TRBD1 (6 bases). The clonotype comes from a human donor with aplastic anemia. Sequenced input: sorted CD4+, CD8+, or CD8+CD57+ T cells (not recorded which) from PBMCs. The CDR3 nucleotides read TGTGCTAGCAGCCAGGACAGAAAAGAGACCAAGTACTTC. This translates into CASSQDRKETKYF.